The 18 T cell receptor beta chains in this list originate from one sample, sequenced in a study of PD-L1 blockade in urothelial cancer. The assay was immunoSEQ multiplex PCR, and TCRdb's table has in-frame clones only and misses some. The profile shows under 55,000 clones, about four fifths of them singletons. Sample time point: peripheral blood 6 weeks after treatment start. The sequencing here drew on PBMCs, taken around atezolizumab (anti-PD-L1) treatment. All receptors come from a man between 60 and 75 years old with urothelial cancer.

The chain links TRBV6-6 to TRBJ2-7, with D possibly matching TRBD1 (5 bases). V was clipped by 7 bases and J by 4 bases, with 17 bases between them. CDR3 size: 14 residues. Looked up from germline, CDR1 is MNHNY and CDR2 is SVGAGI (reference sequence). The CDR3 DNA is TGTGCCAGCACTCCGTTTTTAGGGGAATACGAGCAGTACTTC. Its translation: CASTPFLGEYEQYF.

The CDR3 region has the DNA TGTGCCAGTAGTATACCAGGGAAGAGAGCTGAAGCTTTCTTT. As protein: CASSIPGKRAEAFF. The rearrangement joins TRBV19 to TRBJ1-1; a weak D match, TRBD1 (5 bases). The CDR3 is 14 amino acids. Between the trimmed V and J ends, which lost 2 bases and 6 bases, there was a span of 13 bases. Looked up from germline, CDR1 is LNHDA and CDR2 is SQIVND (reference sequence).

The chain is built from TRBV5-1 and TRBJ1-1; no reliable D call. CDR3 size: 14 residues. CDR1 SGHRS and CDR2 YFSETQ come from the germline V gene. Trimming left V 4 bases short and J 1 base short, with 11 bases between. CDR3 DNA sequence: TGCGCCAGCAGCATGGACGGTGGGAACACTGAAGCTTTCTTT. This translates into CASSMDGGNTEAFF. Full variable domain (remainder filled in from reference TRBV5-1 and TRBJ1-1): KAGVTQTPRYLIKTRGQQVTLSCSPISGHRSVSWYQQTPGQGLQFLFEYFSETQRNKGNFPGRFSGRQFSNSRSEMNVSTLELGDSALYLCASSMDGGNTEAFFGQGTRLTVV.

The chain couples TRBV6-1 to TRBJ2-7, with D possibly matching TRBD1 (5 bases). V was pared by 3 bases and J by 2 bases, with 11 bases between. Germline CDR1 MNHNS, CDR2 SASEGT. This CDR3 has 14 amino acids. The CDR3 region has the DNA TGTGCCAGCAGTGAGACAGAATTTACCTACGAGCAGTACTTC. As protein: CASSETEFTYEQYF.

This clone was detected only once. The V call is TRBV5-8, the J call TRBJ1-1, with TRBD1 as a possible D gene (5 bases). Germline-derived CDR1 and CDR2 are SGHTS and YDEGEE. The CDR3 contains 13 residues. With 8 bases removed from V and 5 bases from J, the gap between germline ends came to 16 bases. The CDR3 nucleotides are TGTGCCAGTGCCAGGGAAAGGTTTACTGAAGCTTTCTTT. Amino acid sequence: CASARERFTEAFF.

The J gene is TRBJ1-3, the V gene TRBV7-2; D not resolved. V dropped 5 bases and J dropped 3 bases, with 11 bases sitting between them. CDR1 and CDR2 (germline): SGHTA, FQGNSA. The CDR3 is 14 residues long. The CDR3 nucleotides are TGTGCCAGCAGCCCCAGTATCAGTGGAAACACCATATATTTT. Its translation is CASSPSISGNTIYF.

The chain couples TRBV5-1 to TRBJ2-5; D may be TRBD1 (5 bases). Germline CDR1 and CDR2: SGHRS and YFSETQ. The CDR3 runs 15 residues. V dropped 2 bases and J dropped 1 base, with 12 bases sitting between them. The CDR3 sequence is CASSFQGLSQETQYF. CDR3 bases: TGCGCCAGCAGCTTCCAGGGCCTGAGCCAAGAGACCCAGTACTTC.

The chain recombines TRBV19 with TRBJ2-1; TRBD2 aligns across 12 bases. This CDR3 spans 16 amino acids. V shed 5 bases, J shed 6 bases, and the junction held 8 bases outside the gene matches. The germline gives CDR1 LNHDA, CDR2 SQIVND (reference sequence). CDR3 sequence (DNA): TGTGCCAGTAGTGCCCACACTAGCGGGAGGTCCAATGAGCAGTTCTTC. Translated: CASSAHTSGRSNEQFF.

V and J are TRBV4-3 and TRBJ2-6; 9 bases agree with TRBD1. Germline-derived CDR1 and CDR2 are LGHNA and YSLEER. Trimming at V came to 1 base and at J to 2 bases, leaving 9 bases not matched to a gene. The CDR3 sequence is 19 residues long. This CDR3 is CASSQVGGTGSTGANVLTF. The DNA of the CDR3 is TGCGCCAGCAGCCAAGTAGGGGGGACAGGGAGCACTGGGGCCAACGTCCTGACTTTC.

This sequence joins TRBV19 and TRBJ2-6; the D gene is possibly TRBD1 (6 bases). V lost 5 bases to trimming and J lost 4 bases, with 12 bases between them. The CDR3 has 15 amino acids. Germline V gene data show CDR1 as LNHDA and CDR2 as SQIVND (reference sequence). CDR3 amino acids: CASSPQGTGANVLTF. The CDR3 DNA sequence: TGTGCCAGTAGTCCCCAGGGGACGGGGGCCAACGTCCTGACTTTC.

The chain uses TRBV7-2 and TRBJ1-1, with D tentatively TRBD1 (5 bases). V gave up 2 bases and J gave up 11 bases, with 15 bases separating them. Germline CDR1 reads SGHTA; CDR2 reads FQGNSA. CDR3 length equals 13 residues. This chain's CDR3 is CASSLNYGGTAFF. CDR3 sequence (DNA): TGTGCCAGCAGCTTAAACTATGGAGGGACTGCTTTCTTT.

The V gene is TRBV25-1, the J gene TRBJ1-2, with a possible D match to TRBD1 (5 bases). The CDR3 has 14 amino acids. Trimming removed 1 base from V and 8 bases from J, with 14 bases in between. From germline, CDR1 is MGHDK and CDR2 SYGVNS. The CDR3 protein is CASSESGVSGGYTF. In DNA, the CDR3 is TGTGCCAGCAGTGAATCTGGCGTCTCAGGGGGCTACACCTTC.

The chain has TRBV4-1 and TRBJ2-7; the D is unclear. V lost 1 base, J lost 3 bases, and 10 bases lay in between. This CDR3 is 14 amino acids long. Looked up from germline, CDR1 is MGHRA and CDR2 is YSYEKL. CDR3 nucleotide sequence: TGCGCCAGCAGCCAAGTACCAGGATACTACGAGCAGTACTTC. As protein: CASSQVPGYYEQYF.

The genes are TRBV28 and TRBJ2-5; 9 nucleotides line up with TRBD1. Germline CDR1 is MDHEN and CDR2 is SYDVKM. The CDR3 is made up of 15 amino acids. The trim removed 4 bases at V and 5 bases at J, leaving 8 bases unmatched. As DNA, the CDR3 is TGTGCCAGCAGTTCCGACAGGGGGGTATGGGAGACCCAGTACTTC. This gives the protein CASSSDRGVWETQYF.

The chain recombines TRBV4-2 with TRBJ2-3; 10 nucleotides agree with TRBD2. Germline-derived CDR1 and CDR2 are LGHNA and YNFKEQ. CDR3 length: 19 amino acids. Trimming took 4 bases from V and 1 from J; bases not matched to a gene: 14. This chain's CDR3 is CASSPEGLAGVEGTDTQYF. In DNA form, the CDR3 reads TGTGCCAGCAGCCCAGAGGGGCTAGCGGGAGTTGAGGGCACAGATACGCAGTATTTT.

This clone has just a few counts. The chain joins TRBV30 to TRBJ1-2; D uncertain. V lost 2 bases and J lost 0, with 10 bases in between. This CDR3 has 14 amino acids. Germline V gene lookup returns CDR1 GTSNPN and CDR2 SVGIG (reference sequence). The CDR3 loop reads CAWSKGGTNYGYTF. Written as DNA, the CDR3 is TGTGCCTGGAGTAAGGGAGGGACTAACTATGGCTACACCTTC.

In its sample, this clone was seen once. The chain uses TRBV2 and TRBJ2-1; 7 bases map to TRBD2. Germline V gives CDR1 SNHLY, CDR2 FYNNEI. The CDR3 contains 12 residues. With 4 bases clipped from V and 6 bases from J, the junction kept 0 bases outside the gene matches. This CDR3 is CASSGEGNEQFF. DNA of the CDR3: TGTGCCAGCAGTGGGGAGGGCAATGAGCAGTTCTTC.

The rearrangement uses TRBV6-1 and TRBJ1-2; D not resolved. V was cut by 0 bases and J by 3 bases, with 17 bases left in between. From germline, CDR1 is MNHNS and CDR2 SASEGT. The CDR3 covers 17 residues. CDR3 sequence: CASSEARLVVIHYGYTF. CDR3 in DNA: TGTGCCAGCAGTGAAGCGCGTTTGGTCGTGATCCACTATGGCTACACCTTC.